The 13 T cell receptor beta chains given below trace back to one sample, sequenced in a study of blood T cells in healthy people across ages. Together with a sample-barcoded 5' primer, a J-beta primer mix was included in a second PCR lasting roughly 6 to 12 cycles. A single record per CDR3 protein comes from TCRdb applying MiXCR to the 5' RACE reads. The table records 1,800,000 or so distinct CDR3 sequences, around 42% of them present only once. The sequenced sample was blood. Source of these receptors: a human donor in good health.

The chain carries TRBV20-1 and TRBJ1-5; D is uncertain. The CDR3 has 14 amino acids. The germline gives CDR1 DFQATT, CDR2 SNEGSKA (reference sequence). Trimming pared 3 bases from V and 4 bases from J, leaving 13 bases between. CDR3 amino acids: CSASPTTSNQPQHF. For the CDR3, the DNA is TGCAGTGCTAGCCCGACAACTTCTAATCAGCCCCAGCATTTT.

The gene calls are TRBV3-1 and TRBJ2-5; weak D call: TRBD2 (5 bases). The DNA matches TRBJ2-7 better at its end, which makes the J call doubtful. The CDR3 is 14 amino acids. Germline V gene sequence: CDR1 LGHDT, CDR2 YNNKEL (reference sequence). CDR3 residues: CASSPPNSDHEQYF. CDR3 in DNA: TGTGCCAGCAGCCCGCCGAATAGCGACCACGAGCAGTACTTC.

The CDR3 region has the DNA TGTGCCAGCAGTACGGGGGCCTTTAGCACAGATACGCAGTATTTT. Translating it yields CASSTGAFSTDTQYF. The chain carries TRBV7-2 and TRBJ2-3; D may correspond to TRBD1 or TRBD2 (6 bases each). V lost 6 bases, J lost 0 bases, and 13 bases lay in between. There are 15 residues in the CDR3. The V gene's germline CDR1 is SGHTA and CDR2 FQGNSA.

This clonotype was seen more than once but under ten times. The J gene is TRBJ1-2, the V gene TRBV12-3 or TRBV12-4; TRBD1 aligns across 7 bases. V shed 5 bases, J shed 4 bases, and the junction held 10 bases outside the gene matches. The CDR3 spans 15 residues. CDR3 amino acids: CASSPGTDPGYGYTF. The DNA for the CDR3 is TGTGCCAGCAGTCCTGGGACAGACCCTGGCTATGGCTACACCTTC.

This clonotype was counted a few times. The CDR3 DNA sequence: TGTGCCAGCTCTTGGGCCGAGCAAGAGACCCAGTACTTC. Encoded protein: CASSWAEQETQYF. This chain links TRBV18 with TRBJ2-5, with unresolved D. The CDR3 runs to 13 residues. CDR1 and CDR2 (germline): KGHSH, LQKENI. The V gene lost 6 bases and the J gene lost 2 bases, with 10 bases spanning the gap.

This clonotype appeared a few times. This chain links TRBV7-2 with TRBJ2-3, with TRBD2 identical over 8 bases. Germline trimming cut 2 bases from V and 4 bases from J; bases unmatched to any gene: 5. Germline-derived CDR1 and CDR2 are SGHTA and FQGNSA. The CDR3 loop spans 15 amino acids. The DNA of the CDR3 is TGTGCCAGCAGCTTAATGGCGGGGGGCGCAGATACGCAGTATTTT. Its translation: CASSLMAGGADTQYF.

The chain joins TRBV7-9 to TRBJ2-3; D is possibly TRBD1 (6 bases). Germline V gene sequence: CDR1 SEHNR, CDR2 FQNEAQ (reference sequence). The CDR3 runs to 14 residues. Trimming took off 4 bases at V and 3 bases at J, with 11 bases between the two ends. The CDR3 is CASSYRVLTDTQYF. The CDR3 DNA follows: TGTGCCAGCAGCTACAGGGTTTTAACAGATACGCAGTATTTT.

The chain carries TRBV4-3 and TRBJ1-1, with 8 bases identical to TRBD1. The CDR3 runs to 14 residues. Germline values: CDR1 LGHNA, CDR2 YSLEER. Germline trimming cut 0 bases from V and 4 bases from J; bases unmatched to any gene: 1. Written as DNA, the CDR3 is TGCGCCAGCAGCCAAGAGGACAGGGCCACTGAAGCTTTCTTT. Its protein product is CASSQEDRATEAFF.

In this sample, this clonotype turned up a few times. The chain joins TRBV28 to TRBJ1-6; D remains ambiguous. V lost 2 bases to trimming and J lost 15 bases, with 8 bases between them. This CDR3 comprises 11 residues. CDR1 and CDR2 from the germline V gene are MDHEN and SYDVKM. The CDR3 bases are TGTGCCAGCAGTTTAAGGTTTTTCCTCCACTTT. Translation gives CASSLRFFLHF.

This chain joins TRBV5-1 and TRBJ1-1; 8 bases agree with TRBD1. CDR3 length: 14 residues. Germline values: CDR1 SGHRS, CDR2 YFSETQ. V shed 4 bases, J shed 11 bases, and the junction held 13 bases outside the gene matches. CDR3 protein: CASSPTTQGERAFF. CDR3 sequence (DNA): TGCGCCAGCAGCCCTACGACACAGGGGGAGAGGGCTTTCTTT.

This clonotype has a handful of counts. This chain joins TRBV20-1 and TRBJ2-7; 8 nucleotides agree with TRBD2. Germline V gene lookup returns CDR1 DFQATT and CDR2 SNEGSKA (reference sequence). This CDR3 has 14 amino acids. DNA of the CDR3: TGCACCATGCACCCTCTAGCGGGCCACTACGAGCAGTACTTC. It specifies CTMHPLAGHYEQYF.

The chain links TRBV14 to TRBJ2-2; no clear D. This CDR3 region has 13 residues. Trimming took off 1 base at V and 6 bases at J, with 6 bases between the two ends. Per the germline V gene, CDR1 is SGHDN and CDR2 is FVKESK. In DNA form, the CDR3 reads TGTGCCAGCAGCCAAGTTCTGGCCGGGGAGCTGTTTTTT. Translating it yields CASSQVLAGELFF.

The rearrangement uses TRBV6-2 or TRBV6-3 and TRBJ2-7, with 7 bases aligning to TRBD1. V lost 8 bases, J lost 6 bases, and 13 bases stayed unmatched. This CDR3 contains 14 residues. CDR1 is MNHEY and CDR2 is SVGEGT in the germline V gene. CDR3 bases: TGTGCCAGCGATCGAGGGACAGTCTCTTTCGAGCAGTACTTC. Residues: CASDRGTVSFEQYF.